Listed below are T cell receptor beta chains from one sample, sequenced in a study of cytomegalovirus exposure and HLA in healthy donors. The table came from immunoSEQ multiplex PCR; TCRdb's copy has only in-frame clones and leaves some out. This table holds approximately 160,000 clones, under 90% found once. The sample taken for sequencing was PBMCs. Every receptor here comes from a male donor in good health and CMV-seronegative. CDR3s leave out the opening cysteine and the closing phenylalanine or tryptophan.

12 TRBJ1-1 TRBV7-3 ASSPGTGWTEAF
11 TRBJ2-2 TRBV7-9 ASSSRGTGELF
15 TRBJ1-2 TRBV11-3 ASPYIAGTVINYGYT
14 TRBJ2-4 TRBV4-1 ASSPEGRRNKNIQY
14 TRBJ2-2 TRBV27 ASSSADRINTGELF
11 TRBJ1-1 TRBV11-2 ASSLAGQFHAF
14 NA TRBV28 ASSTGRDSRSYEQY
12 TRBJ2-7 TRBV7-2 ASSLVAARYEQY
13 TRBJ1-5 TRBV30 AWSEDRVWWQPQH
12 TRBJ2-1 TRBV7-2 ASSLGGGVGEQF
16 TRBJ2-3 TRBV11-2 ASSSAPHLAGYTDTQY
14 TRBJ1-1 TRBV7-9 ASSLFGRQANTEAF
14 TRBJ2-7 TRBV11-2 ASSLTERVGSYEQY
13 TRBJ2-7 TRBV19 ASSIGRGGLYEQY
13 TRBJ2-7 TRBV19 ASSIPGQALYEQY
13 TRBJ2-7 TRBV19 ASRKTSGDAYEQY
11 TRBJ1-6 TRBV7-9 ASSLPGGTPLH
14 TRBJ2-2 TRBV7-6 ASRSGLAGAGGELF
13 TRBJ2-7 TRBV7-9 ASSSGGTSTYEQY
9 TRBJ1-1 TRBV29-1 SVGDWDEAF
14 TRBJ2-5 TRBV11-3 ASSLGRDRYQETQY
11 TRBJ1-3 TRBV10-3 AISETLLNTIY
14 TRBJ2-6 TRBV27 ASSLVWLSGANVLT
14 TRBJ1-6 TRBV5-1 ASSKTLTGVDSPLH
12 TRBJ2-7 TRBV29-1 SVAYTTGPHEQY
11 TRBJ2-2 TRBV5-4 ASSLVTTGELF
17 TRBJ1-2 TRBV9 ASSASSKPDSLSNYGYT
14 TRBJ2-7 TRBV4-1 ASSQAPGTGTYEQY
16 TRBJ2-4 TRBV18 ASSLRPQGAGRINIQY
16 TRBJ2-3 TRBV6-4 ASPGVVRTDLDTDTQY
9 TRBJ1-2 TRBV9 ASETGYGYT
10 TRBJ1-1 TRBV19 ASSMGSGGAF
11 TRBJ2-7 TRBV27 ASRLAGGYEQY
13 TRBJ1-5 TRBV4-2 ASSQEAGWSRPQH
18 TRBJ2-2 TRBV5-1 ASSLGLGGARNQNTGELF
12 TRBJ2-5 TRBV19 ASSIGVYAETQY
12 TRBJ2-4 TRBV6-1 ASSEIQTRVILG
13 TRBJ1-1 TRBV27 ASSLSGLMNTEAF
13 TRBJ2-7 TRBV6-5 ASSYAAGGSYEQY
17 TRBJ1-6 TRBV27 ASSPGTGPPGSYNSPLH
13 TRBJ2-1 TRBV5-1 ASSLEGVSYNEQF
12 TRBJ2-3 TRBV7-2 ASSSFGSTDTQY
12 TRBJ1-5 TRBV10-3 AISPGQGSQPQH
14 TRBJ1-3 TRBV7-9 SSSSDPRQGGNTIY
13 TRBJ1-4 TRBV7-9 ASIPPDRGHEKLF
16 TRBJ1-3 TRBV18 ASSPPGARQISGNTIY
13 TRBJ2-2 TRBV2 ASSGRGANTGELF
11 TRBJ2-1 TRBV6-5 ASSYAGGREQF
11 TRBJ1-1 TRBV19 ASSIMADTEAF
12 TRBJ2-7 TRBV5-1 ASTKDSSTYEQY